These T cell receptor beta chains were read from a single sample in a study of cytomegalovirus exposure and HLA in healthy donors. Measured with immunoSEQ multiplex PCR; TCRdb has only the in-frame clones, and not every one. The sample records some 110,000 clones, about 70% being singletons. Sequencing used PBMCs. The receptors shown here come from a man in his thirties or forties in good health and CMV-seropositive. Each CDR3 is given with its conserved first and last residue. Fields, in order: J gene, V gene, D gene, CDR3 protein, CDR3 DNA. The D gene is left open where the match is weak.

TRBJ1-1,TRBV6-1,.,CASLRSTANTEAFF,TGTGCCAGCCTTCGGTCGACAGCGAACACTGAAGCTTTCTTT
TRBJ1-3,TRBV19,.,CASSMDIGSGNTIYF,TGTGCCAGTAGTATGGACATCGGCTCTGGAAACACCATATATTTT
TRBJ2-1,TRBV7-9,TRBD2,CASSPTPRLADYNEQFF,TGTGCCAGCAGCCCCACCCCTAGGCTAGCGGACTACAATGAGCAGTTCTTC
TRBJ1-2,TRBV9,TRBD1,CASSGRTGGYTF,TGTGCCAGCAGCGGTCGGACAGGGGGCTACACCTTC
TRBJ1-5,TRBV12-5,.,CASGHPIQGFGGNQPQHF,TGTGCTAGTGGTCACCCGATACAGGGTTTCGGGGGCAATCAGCCCCAGCATTTT
TRBJ1-3,TRBV28,TRBD1,CASRDRTGQSGNTIYF,TGTGCCAGCAGAGACCGGACAGGCCAATCTGGAAACACCATATATTTT
TRBJ2-1,TRBV25-1,TRBD2,CASSEGTAGAAFNEQFF,TGTGCCAGCAGTGAAGGTACGGCGGGAGCAGCCTTCAATGAGCAGTTCTTC
TRBJ1-2,TRBV28,.,CASSFSGANGYTF,TGTGCCAGCAGTTTTTCAGGGGCTAATGGCTACACCTTC
TRBJ1-2,TRBV28,.,CASTIRRDSGYTF,TGTGCCAGCACCATTCGGAGGGACTCTGGCTACACCTTC
TRBJ2-3,TRBV29-1,.,CSVGGGATDTQYF,TGCAGCGTTGGGGGCGGAGCCACAGATACGCAGTATTTT
TRBJ2-4,TRBV4-3,.,CASSQETGNIQYF,TGCGCCAGCAGCCAAGAAACAGGGAACATTCAGTACTTC
TRBJ1-1,TRBV7-9,.,CASSLGGGAEAFF,TGTGCCAGCAGCTTAGGCGGAGGCGCAGAAGCTTTCTTT
TRBJ1-2,TRBV28,.,CASSLSYGYTF,TGTGCCAGCAGTTTGAGCTATGGCTACACCTTC
TRBJ1-5,TRBV5-1,TRBD1,CASSLGTGNQPQHF,TGCGCCAGCAGCTTAGGGACAGGGAATCAGCCCCAGCATTTT
TRBJ1-5,TRBV27,TRBD1,CASSPQGANQPQHF,TGTGCCAGTTCACCACAGGGGGCAAATCAGCCCCAGCATTTT
TRBJ1-1,TRBV9,.,CASSVGLARNTEAFF,TGTGCCAGCAGCGTAGGACTCGCAAGGAACACTGAAGCTTTCTTT